This T cell receptor beta chain was found in a study of blood T cell repertoires in COVID-19. Study-wide background: Both acute and convalescent COVID-19 samples were obtained from the United States, Italy and Spain.

Only a few counts were recorded for this clone. Source study methods: Scientists estimated how many nucleated cells there were by amplifying reference gene primers. TCRdb's copy holds only in-frame clones and misses some; the assay was immunoSEQ multiplex PCR. V, J and clone size were drawn from that table, and D and trimming were deduced from the DNA. The sample has a few hundred thousand clones, roughly four fifths seen once. Participants, roughly 18 to 90 years old, spanned around 25 US areas. Cohort assignment relied on participant-reported clinical history. This CDR3 spans 11 amino acids. Trimming shortened V by 2 bases and J by 5 bases, and 3 bases separated the two germline ends. Germline CDR1 SGHTA, CDR2 FQGNSA.

This sequence was found in a woman aged 45-60 years who had recovered from COVID-19. The sample was PBMCs or T cells enriched from blood (not recorded which). This chain connects TRBV7-2 to TRBJ1-1; D gene unclear. The chain's CDR3 is CASSLYTEAFF. The CDR3 region has the DNA TGTGCCAGCAGCTTATATACTGAAGCTTTCTTT.